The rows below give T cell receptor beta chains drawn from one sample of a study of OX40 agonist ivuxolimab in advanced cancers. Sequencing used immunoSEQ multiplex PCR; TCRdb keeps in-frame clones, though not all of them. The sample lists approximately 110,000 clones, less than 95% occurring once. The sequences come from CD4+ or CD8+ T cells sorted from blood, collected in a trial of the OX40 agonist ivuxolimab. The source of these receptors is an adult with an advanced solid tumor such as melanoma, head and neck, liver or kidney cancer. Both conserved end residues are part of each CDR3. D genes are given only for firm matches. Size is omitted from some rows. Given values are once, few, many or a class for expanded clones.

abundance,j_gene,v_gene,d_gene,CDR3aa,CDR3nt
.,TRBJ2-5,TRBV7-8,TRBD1,CASSPPRTGGQETQYF,TGTGCCAGCAGCCCACCCCGGACAGGGGGACAAGAGACCCAGTACTTC
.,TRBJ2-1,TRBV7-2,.,CASSLAGLNEQFF,TGTGCCAGCAGCTTAGCTGGTCTTAATGAGCAGTTCTTC
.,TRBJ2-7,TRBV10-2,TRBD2,CASRLAGGDEQYF,TGCGCCAGCCGTCTAGCGGGAGGTGACGAGCAGTACTTC
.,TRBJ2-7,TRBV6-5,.,CASSYGLSEQYF,TGTGCCAGCAGTTACGGGTTGAGCGAGCAGTACTTC
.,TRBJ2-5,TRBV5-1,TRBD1,CASWVGQDQETQYF,TGCGCCAGCTGGGTAGGACAGGACCAAGAGACCCAGTACTTC
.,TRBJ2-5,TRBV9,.,CASSVDTGQETQYF,TGTGCCAGCAGCGTAGATACCGGACAAGAGACCCAGTACTTC
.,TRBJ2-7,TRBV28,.,CASSFPSAQYSSYEQYF,TGTGCCAGCAGTTTCCCATCTGCACAGTACAGCTCCTACGAGCAGTACTTC
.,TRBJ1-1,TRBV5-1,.,CASSSGTAGTEAFF,TGCGCCAGCAGCAGCGGAACAGCGGGGACTGAAGCTTTCTTT
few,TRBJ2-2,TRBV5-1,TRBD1,CASRQGVYTGELFF,TGCGCCAGCCGACAGGGGGTATACACCGGGGAGCTGTTTTTT
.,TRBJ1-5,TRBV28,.,CASRLGNQPQHF,TGTGCCAGCAGGCTGGGGAATCAGCCCCAGCATTTT
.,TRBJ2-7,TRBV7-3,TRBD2,CASSLSLVTSGYEQYF,TGTGCCAGCAGCTTAAGTTTGGTGACTAGCGGCTACGAGCAGTACTTC
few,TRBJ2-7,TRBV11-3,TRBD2,CASSPRLASYEQYF,TGTGCCAGCAGCCCAAGACTAGCGTCCTACGAGCAGTACTTC
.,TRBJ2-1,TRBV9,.,CASSPPTRGIYNEQFF,TGTGCCAGCAGCCCCCCGACGAGGGGGATTTACAATGAGCAGTTCTTC
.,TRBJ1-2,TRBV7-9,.,CASSPQDWNPGYTF,TGTGCCAGCAGCCCGCAGGACTGGAACCCTGGCTACACCTTC
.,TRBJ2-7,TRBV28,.,CASQLPGKTYEQYF,TGTGCCAGCCAGCTTCCGGGGAAAACCTACGAGCAGTACTTC
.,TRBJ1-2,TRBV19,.,CASRLGPGEVGYGYTF,TGTGCCAGTCGCCTGGGCCCTGGGGAGGTCGGCTATGGCTACACCTTC
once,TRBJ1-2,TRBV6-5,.,CASSSAEFYGYTF,TGTGCCAGCAGTTCAGCAGAATTCTATGGCTACACCTTC
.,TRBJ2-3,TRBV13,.,CASSLGSTDTQYF,TGTGCCAGCAGCTTAGGGAGCACAGATACGCAGTATTTT
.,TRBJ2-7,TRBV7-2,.,CASRSSENPYEQYF,TGTGCCAGCAGATCTAGCGAAAACCCCTACGAGCAGTACTTC
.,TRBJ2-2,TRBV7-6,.,CASSLVGANTGELFF,TGTGCCAGCAGCTTAGTGGGCGCCAACACCGGGGAGCTGTTTTTT
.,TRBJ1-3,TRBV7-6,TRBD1,CASSPRTGAGSGNTIYF,TGTGCCAGCAGCCCGCGGACAGGGGCAGGCTCTGGAAACACCATATATTTT
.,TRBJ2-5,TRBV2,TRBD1,CASREDRGEAGETQYF,TGTGCCAGCAGGGAAGACAGGGGTGAGGCGGGGGAGACCCAGTACTTC
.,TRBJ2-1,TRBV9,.,CASQSSYNEQFF,TGTGCCAGCCAAAGCTCCTACAATGAGCAGTTCTTC
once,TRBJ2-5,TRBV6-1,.,CASCVAAYEETQYF,TGTGCCAGCTGCGTCGCAGCGTATGAAGAGACCCAGTACTTC
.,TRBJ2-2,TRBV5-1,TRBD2,CASRTLAGGPIGTGELFF,TGCGCCAGCAGGACGCTAGCGGGAGGGCCTATAGGCACCGGGGAGCTGTTTTTT
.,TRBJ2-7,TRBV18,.,CASSPGVGASYEQYF,TGTGCCAGCTCACCCGGGGTCGGAGCCTCCTACGAGCAGTACTTC
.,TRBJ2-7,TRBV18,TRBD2,CASSLPAGVGASGSYEQYF,TGTGCCAGCTCACTCCCCGCAGGGGTCGGGGCTAGCGGGAGTTACGAGCAGTACTTC
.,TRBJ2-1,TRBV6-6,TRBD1,CASIPGNRGNEQFF,TGTGCCAGCATTCCAGGCAACAGGGGGAATGAGCAGTTCTTC
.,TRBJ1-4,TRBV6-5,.,CASRGREGTNEKLFF,TGTGCCAGCAGGGGCAGAGAGGGTACTAATGAAAAACTGTTTTTT
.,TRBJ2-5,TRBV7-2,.,CASSLEVSQETQYF,TGTGCCAGCAGCTTAGAGGTCTCTCAAGAGACCCAGTACTTC
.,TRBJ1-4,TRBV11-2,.,CASSPSTGRPNEKLFF,TGTGCCAGCAGTCCGTCTACAGGGCGTCCGAATGAAAAACTGTTTTTT
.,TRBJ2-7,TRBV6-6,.,CASKPPGQSYEQYF,TGTGCCAGCAAACCCCCGGGACAATCCTACGAGCAGTACTTC
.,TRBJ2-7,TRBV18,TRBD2,CASSPGLAGYEQYF,TGTGCCAGCTCACCAGGACTAGCGGGTTACGAGCAGTACTTC
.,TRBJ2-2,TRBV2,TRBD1,CASTQDRAIGELFF,TGTGCCAGCACACAGGACAGGGCGATCGGGGAGCTGTTTTTT
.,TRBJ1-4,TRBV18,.,CASSPLGQRLEKLFF,TGTGCCAGCTCACCCTTAGGCCAGCGGCTTGAAAAACTGTTTTTT
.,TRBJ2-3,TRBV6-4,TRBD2,CASSPTSGSTDTQYF,TGTGCCAGCAGCCCGACTAGCGGGAGCACAGATACGCAGTATTTT
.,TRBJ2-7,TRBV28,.,CASSLSAYEQYF,TGTGCCAGCAGTTTATCAGCCTACGAGCAGTACTTC
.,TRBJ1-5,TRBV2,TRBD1,CASSSTGGGRQPQHF,TGTGCCAGCAGCTCTACAGGGGGTGGAAGACAGCCCCAGCATTTT
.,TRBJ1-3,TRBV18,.,CASSPSRDSGNTIYF,TGTGCCAGCTCACCAAGCCGGGACTCTGGAAACACCATATATTTT
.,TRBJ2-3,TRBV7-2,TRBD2,CASSYKAGTRRTDTQYF,TGTGCCAGCAGTTATAAAGCGGGGACCAGACGCACAGATACGCAGTATTTT
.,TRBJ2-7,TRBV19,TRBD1,CASSPGQGEYEQYF,TGTGCCAGTAGTCCGGGACAGGGGGAATACGAGCAGTACTTC
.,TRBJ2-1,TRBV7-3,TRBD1,CASWDRGTYNEQFF,TGTGCCAGCTGGGACAGGGGCACCTACAATGAGCAGTTCTTC
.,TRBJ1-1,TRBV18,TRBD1,CASSPETGQYEAFF,TGTGCCAGCTCACCTGAGACGGGACAGTATGAAGCTTTCTTT
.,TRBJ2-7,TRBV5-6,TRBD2,CASSPTSGTPLTLSYEQYF,TGTGCCAGCAGCCCTACTAGCGGAACTCCACTTACGTTATCCTACGAGCAGTACTTC
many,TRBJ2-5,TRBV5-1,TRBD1,CASSVGQGQETQYF,TGCGCCAGCAGCGTGGGACAGGGGCAAGAGACCCAGTACTTC
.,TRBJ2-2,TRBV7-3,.,CASSPSRANTGELFF,TGTGCCAGCAGCCCCTCCAGGGCGAACACCGGGGAGCTGTTTTTT
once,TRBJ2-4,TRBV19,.,CASTEAGTLAKNIQYF,TGTGCCAGTACCGAGGCCGGGACGCTAGCCAAAAACATTCAGTACTTC
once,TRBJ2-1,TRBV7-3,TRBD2,CASSLTTSGRYNEQFF,TGTGCCAGCAGCCTGACGACTAGCGGGAGATACAATGAGCAGTTCTTC
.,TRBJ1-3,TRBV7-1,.,CASSPQTMSAGNTIYF,TGTGCCAGCAGCCCACAGACAATGTCGGCTGGAAACACCATATATTTT
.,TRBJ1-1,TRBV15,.,CATSRDRLGFAQAFF,TGTGCCACCAGCAGAGATAGGTTAGGCTTTGCACAAGCTTTCTTT
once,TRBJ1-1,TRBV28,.,CASTFNGNTEAFF,TGTGCCAGCACGTTTAATGGGAACACTGAAGCTTTCTTT
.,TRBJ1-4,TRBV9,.,CASSAAGDTNEKLFF,TGTGCCAGCAGCGCCGCCGGGGATACTAATGAAAAACTGTTTTTT
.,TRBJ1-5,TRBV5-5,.,CASSSAHGGSQPQHF,TGTGCCAGCAGCTCGGCCCATGGGGGGAGTCAGCCCCAGCATTTT
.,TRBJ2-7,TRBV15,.,CATSHPEYEQYF,TGTGCCACCAGCCACCCCGAATACGAGCAGTACTTC
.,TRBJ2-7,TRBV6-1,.,CASVGRALSSYEQYF,TGTGCCAGCGTAGGCAGGGCCTTAAGCTCCTACGAGCAGTACTTC